The 22 T cell receptor beta chains below come from one sample, sequenced in a study of T cells in Graves' hyperthyroidism and ophthalmopathy. The source material, RNA transcripts, was used to amplify TCR beta CDR3 regions. Initially, a first-round RT-PCR of the TCR CDR3 employed the HTBI primer set. MiXCR was run by TCRdb on the multiplex PCR reads, yielding one entry per CDR3 protein. Of 500,000 to 800,000 distinct CDR3 sequences listed, about 14% are singletons. The sequenced sample was blood. All receptors come from a woman between 50 and 59 years old with Graves' ophthalmopathy.

This clonotype was seen at least ten times. This chain uses TRBV12-3 or TRBV12-4 with TRBJ2-1; possibly TRBD1 or TRBD2 for D (5 bases each). The CDR3 extends over 15 amino acids. The V end lost 6 bases, the J end lost 8 bases, and 20 bases lay between the germline ends. The CDR3 reads CASSPLSGPRDEQFF. The CDR3 region has the DNA TGTGCCAGCAGCCCTCTGTCGGGGCCTAGGGATGAGCAGTTCTTC.

V usage is TRBV5-8 and J usage is TRBJ1-2, with unresolved D. CDR1 SGHTS and CDR2 YDEGEE come from the germline V gene. CDR3 length: 12 residues. V lost 1 base and J lost 7, with 8 bases in between. The CDR3 DNA reads as TGTGCCAGCAGCTTGAGCTGGGGTGGCTACACCTTC. It yields the protein CASSLSWGGYTF.

This chain uses TRBV2 with TRBJ2-2; TRBD1 matches 7 bases. Germline CDR1 is SNHLY and CDR2 is FYNNEI. CDR3 length: 17 residues. Trimming cost V 8 bases and J 0 bases; bases outside gene matches: 12. The CDR3 is CASGLRGQLSNTGELFF. Here the CDR3 DNA reads TGTGCCAGCGGTCTCCGGGGACAGCTTTCGAACACCGGGGAGCTGTTTTTT. Looking up the rest from reference TRBV2 and TRBJ2-2 gives the full variable domain: EPEVTQTPSHQVTQMGQEVILRCVPISNHLYFYWYRQILGQKVEFLVSFYNNEISEKSEIFDDQFSVERPDGSNFTLKIRSTKLEDSAMYFCASGLRGQLSNTGELFFGEGSRLTVL.

This clonotype was recorded at least ten times. This chain connects TRBV20-1 to TRBJ2-7, with D unclear. The CDR3 contains 13 residues. Germline V lookup: CDR1 DFQATT, CDR2 SNEGSKA (reference sequence). Trimming removed 0 bases at V and 4 bases at J, with 10 bases between. CDR3 residues: CSARDPAVYEQYF. CDR3 sequence (DNA): TGCAGTGCTAGAGATCCGGCGGTATACGAGCAGTACTTC.

This clonotype was found many times. This rearrangement joins TRBV20-1 to TRBJ2-7, with TRBD2 matching over 12 bases. Looked up from germline, CDR1 is DFQATT and CDR2 is SNEGSKA (reference sequence). V dropped 2 bases and J dropped 2; count of bases not matched to a gene: 1. The CDR3 runs to 14 residues. CDR3 nucleotide sequence: TGCAGTGCTAGAAGGACTAGCGGGACCTACGAGCAGTACTTC. Protein product: CSARRTSGTYEQYF.

In this sample, this clonotype turned up many times. CDR3 in amino acids: CASSLAITYLPYEQYF. The DNA for the CDR3 is TGTGCCAGCAGCTTGGCCATTACGTACCTACCCTACGAGCAGTACTTC. The V call is TRBV5-5, the J call TRBJ2-7; D is uncertain. The V end lost 0 bases, the J end lost 2 bases, and 15 bases lay between the germline ends. In germline, CDR1 is SGHKS, CDR2 YYEKEE (reference sequence). CDR3 size: 16 residues.

This clonotype was picked up many times. This sequence joins TRBV18 and TRBJ2-3; TRBD1 aligns across 8 bases. CDR3 length: 18 amino acids. CDR1 and CDR2 (germline): KGHSH, LQKENI. V dropped 2 bases and J dropped 2; count of bases not matched to a gene: 12. CDR3 loop: CASSPKQGQAITTDTQYF. The CDR3 nucleotides read TGTGCCAGCTCACCAAAGCAGGGACAGGCAATTACCACAGATACGCAGTATTTT.

This clonotype came up a few times. Possible read error: a much larger clone is one base away. The chain recombines TRBV24-1 with TRBJ2-1; 8 bases are shared with TRBD2. The CDR3 runs 14 residues. The V segment lost 5 bases and the J segment 5 bases; nucleotides outside the gene matches: 4. Germline loops: CDR1 KGHDR, CDR2 SFDVKD. CDR3 in DNA: TGTGCCACCAGTGGGACTAGCCCGGACAATGAGCAGTTCTTC. Amino acid sequence: CATSGTSPDNEQFF.

Ten or more counts support this clonotype. The V gene is TRBV6-1, the J gene TRBJ1-1, with D maybe TRBD1 (6 bases). Germline lookup yields CDR1 MNHNS and CDR2 SASEGT. V shed 5 bases and J shed 0 bases, with 22 bases lying between them. This CDR3 region has 18 residues. CDR3 sequence: CASSQNTGTGNLNTEAFF. CDR3 nucleotides: TGTGCCAGCAGTCAGAATACAGGGACCGGAAACCTGAACACTGAAGCTTTCTTT.

This clonotype came up once. The J gene is TRBJ2-1, the V gene TRBV7-2; perhaps TRBD1 as D (6 bases). CDR1 SGHTA and CDR2 FQGNSA come from the germline V gene. Trimming took off 5 bases at V and 12 bases at J, with 17 bases between the two ends. This CDR3 has 13 residues. CDR3 sequence reads: CASSLRGQQGQFF. Here the CDR3 DNA reads TGTGCCAGCAGCCTTAGAGGACAACAGGGGCAGTTCTTC. Full variable domain (outside the CDR3, taken from reference TRBV7-2 and TRBJ2-1): GAGVSQSPSNKVTEKGKDVELRCDPISGHTALYWYRQSLGQGLEFLIYFQGNSAPDKSGLPSDRFSAERTGGSVSTLTIQRTQQEDSAVYLCASSLRGQQGQFFGPGTRLTVL.

This clonotype was seen ten or more times. V gene TRBV7-2 combines with J gene TRBJ1-5; tentative D call: TRBD1 (5 bases). This CDR3 spans 18 amino acids. Trimming left V 6 bases short and J 5 bases short, with 26 bases between. Germline assignment: CDR1 SGHTA and CDR2 FQGNSA. As DNA, the CDR3 is TGTGCCAGCAGACCAGACGGAAGGGACCGCCCCTGGGATCAGCCCCAGCATTTT. Translating gives CASRPDGRDRPWDQPQHF.

Turning to this clonotype: Since a much larger clone is just one base distant, this may be a read error. The chain has TRBV27 and TRBJ1-2; the D is unclear. CDR1 is MNHEY and CDR2 is SMNVEV in the germline V gene (reference sequence). This CDR3 has 13 amino acids. The CDR3 DNA reads TGTGCCAGCGGTTTAAGTAGGAAGAATGGCTACACCTTC. Its translation is CASGLSRKNGYTF.

There are many counts of this clonotype. This sequence joins TRBV28 and TRBJ2-1, with a weak D call TRBD2 (6 bases). The CDR3 totals 16 residues. With 1 base removed from V and 4 bases from J, the gap between germline ends came to 14 bases. Germline CDR1 MDHEN, CDR2 SYDVKM. CDR3 loop: CASSLSGVGGYNEQFF. The CDR3 coding sequence is TGTGCCAGCAGTTTATCTGGGGTAGGAGGGTACAATGAGCAGTTCTTC. The full variable domain, rest sourced from reference TRBV28 and TRBJ2-1, is DVKVTQSSRYLVKRTGEKVFLECVQDMDHENMFWYRQDPGLGLRLIYFSYDVKMKEKGDIPEGYSVSREKKERFSLILESASTNQTSMYLCASSLSGVGGYNEQFFGPGTRLTVL.

This clonotype occurred many times. The V call is TRBV18, the J call TRBJ2-3; no clear D. Germline-derived CDR1 and CDR2 are KGHSH and LQKENI. The CDR3 loop spans 13 amino acids. V was pared by 3 bases and J by 4 bases, with 8 bases between. CDR3 protein: CASSPRQPDTQYF. Written as DNA, the CDR3 is TGTGCCAGCTCACCTCGGCAACCAGATACGCAGTATTTT.

This clonotype was found many times. The rearrangement links TRBV12-3 or TRBV12-4 to TRBJ2-3, with D possibly matching TRBD2 (6 bases). The CDR3 consists of 15 residues. The ends were cut back, 2 bases at V and 0 bases at J, with 9 bases in the middle. CDR3 nucleotide sequence: TGTGCCAGCAGTTTACTAGCGTCTAGCACAGATACGCAGTATTTT. Translation gives CASSLLASSTDTQYF.

Many counts were recorded for this clonotype. The genes are TRBV20-1 and TRBJ2-1; D is undetermined. Germline V CDR1 and CDR2: DFQATT, SNEGSKA (reference sequence). CDR3 length: 13 residues. CDR3 residues: CSTSTSSYNEQFF. As DNA, the CDR3 is TGCAGCACGTCGACGAGCTCCTACAATGAGCAGTTCTTC.

About this clonotype: Since a much larger clone is just one base distant, this may be a read error. The CDR3 carries no conserved terminal phenylalanine or tryptophan, so it likely arises from a read error. This chain links TRBV7-9 with TRBJ2-7, with 10 bases fitting TRBD1. The CDR3 has 14 amino acids. V trimming: 11 bases; J trimming: 4 bases; junction bases outside the gene matches: 11. The germline gives CDR1 SEHNR, CDR2 FQNEAQ (reference sequence). Written as DNA, the CDR3 is TGTGCCGGCTCTCGGACAGGGGGTGATTACGAGCAGTACCTC. It is translated as CAGSRTGGDYEQYL.

This clonotype has just a few counts. The V and J genes are TRBV18 and TRBJ2-2, with unresolved D. The germline gives CDR1 KGHSH, CDR2 LQKENI. This CDR3 has 12 residues. Trimming took off 10 bases at V and 6 bases at J, with 12 bases between the two ends. The CDR3 region has the DNA TGTGCCAACCCTTCGGGTGCCGGGGAGCTGTTTTTT. Translating gives CANPSGAGELFF.

This clonotype appeared many times. The V call is TRBV28, the J call TRBJ2-1; D not resolved. V dropped 8 bases and J dropped 3 bases, with 8 bases sitting between them. In germline, CDR1 is MDHEN, CDR2 SYDVKM. CDR3 length equals 12 residues. The CDR3 reads CASDVGYNEQFF. The CDR3 nucleotides are TGTGCCAGCGACGTTGGCTACAATGAGCAGTTCTTC. The variable domain in full, with the rest retrieved from reference TRBV28 and TRBJ2-1, is DVKVTQSSRYLVKRTGEKVFLECVQDMDHENMFWYRQDPGLGLRLIYFSYDVKMKEKGDIPEGYSVSREKKERFSLILESASTNQTSMYLCASDVGYNEQFFGPGTRLTVL.

This clonotype was detected many times. The chain recombines TRBV3-1 with TRBJ2-1, with 11 positions matching TRBD2. The germline gives CDR1 LGHDT, CDR2 YNNKEL (reference sequence). The CDR3 length is 18 residues. V trimming: 4 bases; J trimming: 4 bases; junction bases outside the gene matches: 12. The CDR3 spells CASSRTTSGIGLYNEQFF. CDR3 in DNA: TGTGCCAGCAGCCGAACGACTAGCGGGATAGGACTTTACAATGAGCAGTTCTTC.

This clonotype was counted ten times or more. The rearrangement uses TRBV24-1 and TRBJ2-4; D is unresolved. This CDR3 region has 15 residues. Trimming cost V 4 bases and J 6 bases, with 15 bases left between them. CDR1 KGHDR and CDR2 SFDVKD come from the germline V gene. The CDR3 DNA follows: TGTGCCACCAGTGACTCTCGGACCCCAACAAACATTCAGTACTTC. It is translated as CATSDSRTPTNIQYF.

In the case of this clonotype: A much larger clonotype is one base distant, so this may be a read error. This chain uses TRBV11-2 with TRBJ2-1; 12 bases agree with TRBD2. Unmatched junction bases numbered 14, after V lost 5 bases and J lost 12 bases. Per germline, CDR1 SGHAT and CDR2 FQNNGV. The CDR3 spans 16 residues. The CDR3, as DNA: TGTGCCAGCAGCCCCCTTCGGCTAGCGGGAGGGGACGGGCAGTTCTTC. It translates to CASSPLRLAGGDGQFF.